Listed here are 27 T cell receptor beta chains from one sample, sequenced in a study of lymphopenia after photon versus proton radiotherapy. Here immunoSEQ multiplex PCR was the method, and the copy in TCRdb shows in-frame clones only, minus some. The data show some 170,000 clones, about 85% seen once. Material: peripheral blood, obtained from a patient treated with photon-based radiotherapy. These receptors were taken from a man aged 50 or older with gastric cancer.

This chain links TRBV6-6 with TRBJ1-1; TRBD1 matches 11 bases. CDR1 is MNHNY and CDR2 is SVGAGI in the germline V gene (reference sequence). The CDR3 runs to 15 residues. V lost 4 bases to trimming and J lost 5 bases; unmatched junction nucleotides: 6. CDR3 sequence reads: CASSSAGTGGTEAFF. The DNA for the CDR3 is TGTGCCAGCAGTTCCGCCGGGACAGGGGGGACTGAAGCTTTCTTT.

V gene TRBV2 combines with J gene TRBJ1-3; the D is unclear. The germline V and J ends were trimmed by 4 bases and 3 bases, with 10 bases remaining between them. The CDR3 has 14 amino acids. Germline CDR1 and CDR2: SNHLY and FYNNEI. CDR3 nucleotides: TGTGCCAGCAGTGGATGGTCTTTTGGAAACACCATATATTTT. Encoded protein: CASSGWSFGNTIYF.

This chain links TRBV5-6 with TRBJ2-1; 7 bases map to TRBD2. Germline CDR1 and CDR2: SGHDT and YYEEEE. The V segment lost 5 bases and the J segment 10 bases; nucleotides outside the gene matches: 3. CDR3 length: 11 residues. The CDR3 DNA sequence: TGTGCCAGCAGACGACTAGCCGAGCAGTTCTTC. Translated: CASRRLAEQFF.

V is TRBV4-1 and J is TRBJ2-5; D is ambiguous. Germline V gene sequence: CDR1 MGHRA, CDR2 YSYEKL. The V gene lost 3 bases and the J gene lost 2 bases, with 10 bases spanning the gap. The CDR3 spans 14 residues. The CDR3 is CASSHLPGQETQYF. CDR3 sequence (DNA): TGCGCCAGCAGCCACCTACCAGGACAAGAGACCCAGTACTTC.

The chain uses TRBV5-1 and TRBJ2-7, with TRBD2 identical over 7 bases. V lost 2 bases, J lost 3 bases, and 11 bases stayed unmatched. The germline V gene has CDR1 SGHRS and CDR2 YFSETQ. The CDR3 sequence is 16 residues long. CDR3 coding DNA: TGCGCCAGCAGCTTTTTGGGGCGCGGGAGTGGCTACGAGCAGTACTTC. Residues: CASSFLGRGSGYEQYF. Complete variable domain (other parts from reference TRBV5-1 and TRBJ2-7): KAGVTQTPRYLIKTRGQQVTLSCSPISGHRSVSWYQQTPGQGLQFLFEYFSETQRNKGNFPGRFSGRQFSNSRSEMNVSTLELGDSALYLCASSFLGRGSGYEQYFGPGTRLTVT.

The chain is built from TRBV5-1 and TRBJ1-1; 10 bases are shared with TRBD1. Germline-derived CDR1 and CDR2 are SGHRS and YFSETQ. The CDR3 runs 14 residues. The trim removed 5 bases at V and 5 bases at J, leaving 6 bases unmatched. As DNA, the CDR3 is TGCGCCAGCAGTCTGGGGACAGGGGAAACTGAAGCTTTCTTT. As protein: CASSLGTGETEAFF.

The rearrangement joins TRBV18 to TRBJ1-1, with D tentatively TRBD1 (5 bases). Trimming cost V 0 bases and J 3 bases, with 8 bases left between them. The CDR3 consists of 14 residues. Per germline, CDR1 KGHSH and CDR2 LQKENI. The chain's CDR3 is CASSPPRGDTEAFF. DNA of the CDR3: TGTGCCAGCTCACCACCGAGAGGGGACACTGAAGCTTTCTTT.

This rearrangement joins TRBV19 to TRBJ2-1; 10 bases fit TRBD2. The V gene's germline CDR1 is LNHDA and CDR2 SQIVND (reference sequence). This CDR3 region has 16 residues. The junction had 9 bases not matched to a gene; V was cut back by 5 bases and J by 5 bases. CDR3 loop: CASSATRTSGDNEQFF. Here the CDR3 DNA reads TGTGCCAGTAGTGCGACACGGACTAGCGGTGACAATGAGCAGTTCTTC.

The chain uses TRBV19 and TRBJ2-1; TRBD1 agrees at 10 bases. The junction had 7 bases not matched to a gene; V was cut back by 5 bases and J by 9 bases. Looked up from germline, CDR1 is LNHDA and CDR2 is SQIVND (reference sequence). The CDR3 runs to 14 residues. CDR3 DNA: TGTGCCAGTAGTTCGGGACAGGGGTCAAGTGAGCAGTTCTTC. Translated, it gives CASSSGQGSSEQFF.

The DNA for the CDR3 is TGTGCCTGGAGTAGGGGAACTAATCAGCCCCAGCATTTT. It encodes CAWSRGTNQPQHF. The chain has TRBV30 and TRBJ1-5; a possible D gene is TRBD1 (5 bases). The CDR3 totals 13 residues. The V end lost 2 bases, the J end lost 4 bases, and 9 bases lay between the germline ends. Germline CDR1 reads GTSNPN; CDR2 reads SVGIG (reference sequence).

The chain carries TRBV4-2 and TRBJ1-4, with D hard to call. This CDR3 is 15 amino acids long. The germline V and J ends were trimmed by 6 bases and 0 bases, with 11 bases remaining between them. Germline V gene lookup returns CDR1 LGHNA and CDR2 YNFKEQ. CDR3 sequence reads: CASSPEGSTNEKLFF. CDR3 coding DNA: TGTGCCAGCAGTCCGGAAGGGTCAACTAATGAAAAACTGTTTTTT.

The chain has TRBV2 and TRBJ2-3; TRBD1 aligns across 8 bases. CDR3 length equals 14 residues. Losses at the gene ends were 3 bases for V and 3 bases for J; bases not matched to a gene: 2. Germline CDR1 and CDR2: SNHLY and FYNNEI. In nucleotides, the CDR3 is TGTGCCAGCAGTGACAGGGGGCCTACAGATACGCAGTATTTT. It is translated as CASSDRGPTDTQYF. Full variable domain (missing parts from reference TRBV2 and TRBJ2-3): EPEVTQTPSHQVTQMGQEVILRCVPISNHLYFYWYRQILGQKVEFLVSFYNNEISEKSEIFDDQFSVERPDGSNFTLKIRSTKLEDSAMYFCASSDRGPTDTQYFGPGTRLTVL.

The rearrangement uses TRBV5-1 and TRBJ2-7; 10 nucleotides align to TRBD1. Losses at the gene ends were 4 bases for V and 6 bases for J; bases not matched to a gene: 7. CDR1 SGHRS and CDR2 YFSETQ come from the germline V gene. The CDR3 is 14 residues long. CDR3 DNA: TGCGCCAGCAGCCCGGGACAGGGGAAGAGCGAGCAGTACTTC. Translation gives CASSPGQGKSEQYF. The full variable domain, its missing parts supplied by reference TRBV5-1 and TRBJ2-7, is KAGVTQTPRYLIKTRGQQVTLSCSPISGHRSVSWYQQTPGQGLQFLFEYFSETQRNKGNFPGRFSGRQFSNSRSEMNVSTLELGDSALYLCASSPGQGKSEQYFGPGTRLTVT.

This chain links TRBV19 with TRBJ2-6; a weak D match, TRBD1 (6 bases). V was clipped by 6 bases and J by 0 bases, with 12 bases between them. The CDR3 length is 16 residues. Germline V gene data show CDR1 as LNHDA and CDR2 as SQIVND (reference sequence). CDR3 sequence (DNA): TGTGCCAGTAGACAGGGAGCCTCCTCTGGGGCCAACGTCCTGACTTTC. The encoded protein is CASRQGASSGANVLTF.

The gene calls are TRBV4-1 and TRBJ2-1; D might be TRBD1 or TRBD2, each matching 5 bases. This CDR3 has 19 amino acids. Per germline, CDR1 MGHRA and CDR2 YSYEKL. Trimming cost V 6 bases and J 7 bases, with 31 bases left between them. The CDR3 nucleotides are TGCGCCAGCAGACCCGTTTCCGGACACCACAGAAGAGGGGTAAATGAGCAGTTCTTC. The encoded protein is CASRPVSGHHRRGVNEQFF.

The CDR3 region has the DNA TGTGCCAGCAGCGTACAGGGACCTAATGAAAAACTGTTTTTT. This sequence encodes CASSVQGPNEKLFF. The rearrangement joins TRBV9 to TRBJ1-4; a possible D gene is TRBD1 (5 bases). CDR3 length: 14 residues. Germline CDR1 SGDLS, CDR2 YYNGEE. V was pared by 1 base and J by 3 bases, with 7 bases between.

The rearrangement joins TRBV10-2 to TRBJ2-7, with 9 bases that match TRBD2. The CDR3 covers 17 residues. Trimming cost V 3 bases and J 5 bases; bases outside gene matches: 14. Germline loops: CDR1 WSHSY, CDR2 SAAADI. The CDR3 protein is CASSDGAGGQIYNEQYF. The CDR3 DNA follows: TGCGCCAGCAGTGATGGGGCGGGAGGGCAAATCTACAACGAGCAGTACTTC.

This chain uses TRBV5-1 with TRBJ1-4; the D is unclear. This CDR3 is built from 15 residues. The germline V and J ends were trimmed by 1 base and 0 bases, with 7 bases remaining between them. Germline CDR1 is SGHRS and CDR2 is YFSETQ. The CDR3 DNA reads TGCGCCAGCAGCTTGACGGCCCCAACTAATGAAAAACTGTTTTTT. As protein: CASSLTAPTNEKLFF.

The chain links TRBV2 to TRBJ2-1, with D possibly matching TRBD1 (6 bases). V lost 1 base and J 6 bases, leaving 10 bases between the germline ends. Per the germline V gene, CDR1 is SNHLY and CDR2 is FYNNEI. The CDR3 is 14 residues long. The CDR3 bases are TGTGCCAGCAGTGAAGACAGGGTTGTCAATGAGCAGTTCTTC. Its translation: CASSEDRVVNEQFF.

CDR3 bases: TGCAGCGTTGAGTCCTATACGGGGACAGATACGCAGTATTTT. This gives the protein CSVESYTGTDTQYF. J is TRBJ2-3 and V is TRBV29-1; the D gene is possibly TRBD2 (5 bases). V lost 3 bases and J 3 bases, leaving 13 bases between the germline ends. Germline V gene data show CDR1 as SQVTM and CDR2 as ANQGSEA. This CDR3 has 14 amino acids.

V usage is TRBV7-9 and J usage is TRBJ1-2, with D possibly being TRBD1 (6 bases). Between the trimmed V and J ends, which lost 5 bases and 7 bases, there was a span of 17 bases. This CDR3 contains 14 residues. The germline gives CDR1 SEHNR, CDR2 FQNEAQ (reference sequence). In DNA, the CDR3 is TGTGCCAGCAGCGGCGGACAGATACATTTTGGCTACACCTTC. The encoded protein is CASSGGQIHFGYTF.

This clone has just one count. This chain joins TRBV27 and TRBJ1-1, with a possible D match to TRBD1 (5 bases). Between the trimmed V and J ends, which lost 5 bases and 8 bases, there was a span of 21 bases. The CDR3 runs 15 residues. The germline CDR1 and CDR2 sequences are MNHEY and SMNVEV (reference sequence). The DNA of the CDR3 is TGTGCCAGCAGTCTAGAGGGCAGGGCGCGAGGAGAAGCTTTCTTT. Residues: CASSLEGRARGEAFF.

V is TRBV19 and J is TRBJ2-4; possibly TRBD2 for D (5 bases). V was shortened by 3 bases and J by 6 bases, with 12 bases between the two germline ends. The CDR3 runs to 14 residues. CDR1 is LNHDA, CDR2 SQIVND, per germline (reference sequence). CDR3 in amino acids: CASSIGPGRNIQYF. In nucleotides, the CDR3 is TGTGCCAGTAGTATTGGTCCGGGGAGAAACATTCAGTACTTC. The full variable domain, completed using reference TRBV19 and TRBJ2-4, is DGGITQSPKYLFRKEGQNVTLSCEQNLNHDAMYWYRQDPGQGLRLIYYSQIVNDFQKGDIAEGYSVSREKKESFPLTVTSAQKNPTAFYLCASSIGPGRNIQYFGAGTRLSVL.

The J gene is TRBJ2-3, the V gene TRBV7-2; maybe TRBD2 (6 bases). This CDR3 has 17 residues. The V gene's germline CDR1 is SGHTA and CDR2 FQGNSA. Trimming stripped 5 bases from V and 1 base from J, with 19 bases between. The CDR3 region is CASSPQSAGGGTDTQYF. The CDR3 DNA reads as TGTGCCAGCAGCCCCCAATCAGCGGGTGGGGGCACAGATACGCAGTATTTT.

This chain joins TRBV30 and TRBJ1-1; D perhaps matches TRBD1 (5 bases). V lost 8 bases to trimming and J lost 1 base, with 14 bases between them. Germline CDR1 reads GTSNPN; CDR2 reads SVGIG (reference sequence). The CDR3 has 13 residues. CDR3 coding DNA: TGTGCCGTCCAAGGGGAGGGGAACACTGAAGCTTTCTTT. This encodes CAVQGEGNTEAFF.

The V and J genes are TRBV4-1 and TRBJ1-3; D remains unclear. Trimming cost V 0 bases and J 4 bases, with 19 bases left between them. Germline V gene data show CDR1 as MGHRA and CDR2 as YSYEKL. The CDR3 consists of 18 residues. CDR3 amino acids: CASSQDLLKGAPGNTIYF. In nucleotides, the CDR3 is TGCGCCAGCAGCCAAGATCTTTTGAAGGGAGCCCCAGGAAACACCATATATTTT.

The chain combines TRBV19 with TRBJ2-7; TRBD2 matches 8 bases. Germline V gene sequence: CDR1 LNHDA, CDR2 SQIVND (reference sequence). V was clipped by 4 bases and J by 5 bases; unmatched bases: 10. The CDR3 has 15 residues. CDR3 in DNA: TGTGCCAGTAGTAGGAAGCGGGAGAAAGGGCACGAGCAGTACTTC. It encodes CASSRKREKGHEQYF. Filled out from reference TRBV19 and TRBJ2-7, the complete variable domain reads DGGITQSPKYLFRKEGQNVTLSCEQNLNHDAMYWYRQDPGQGLRLIYYSQIVNDFQKGDIAEGYSVSREKKESFPLTVTSAQKNPTAFYLCASSRKREKGHEQYFGPGTRLTVT.